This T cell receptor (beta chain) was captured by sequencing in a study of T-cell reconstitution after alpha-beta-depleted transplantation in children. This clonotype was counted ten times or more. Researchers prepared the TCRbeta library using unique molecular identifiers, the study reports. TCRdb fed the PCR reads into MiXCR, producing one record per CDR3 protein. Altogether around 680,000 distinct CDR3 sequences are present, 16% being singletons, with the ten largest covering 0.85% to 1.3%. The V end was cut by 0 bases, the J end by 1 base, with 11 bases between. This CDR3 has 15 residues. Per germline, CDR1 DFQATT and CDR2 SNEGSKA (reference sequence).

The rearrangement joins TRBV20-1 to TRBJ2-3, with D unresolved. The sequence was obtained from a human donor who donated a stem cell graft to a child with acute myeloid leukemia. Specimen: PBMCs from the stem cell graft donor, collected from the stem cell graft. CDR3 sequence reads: CSARERLPGTDTQYF. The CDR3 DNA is TGCAGTGCTAGAGAGCGACTGCCTGGCACAGATACGCAGTATTTT.